This T cell receptor (beta chain) was recovered during a study of regulatory T cells in long-lasting Graves disease (dated by TCRdb to the early 2020s). For the study in its entirety: Newly diagnosed Graves' disease patients had taken antithyroid drugs for less than 3 months. Persistent Graves' disease patients were compared with newly diagnosed Graves' disease patients by peripheral blood TCR sequencing and RNA sequencing. The study was conducted in China and was registered as a clinical trial. A total of roughly 35 samples underwent TCR sequencing: about 13 from persistent and around 20 from newly diagnosed Graves' disease patients.

With respect to this clonotype: No antigen is known for it. There are no base qualities to consult, and no much larger clone falls within one base.

Library generation was performed with multiplex PCR. The sequencing machine was an Illumina HiSeq 4000. To build TCR beta libraries, CDR3 regions were amplified by Arm-PCR using iRepertoire HTBI primers. Before sequencing, the PCR products underwent gel purification. Per the source publication's procedure: Across samples, approximately 68 TRBV and over 11 TRBJ segments were identified and used for gene usage analysis of CDR3 amino acid clonotypes. Filtered high-quality paired reads were merged into contigs using COPE and FqMerger. Contigs were aligned with BLAST to IMGT TRBV, TRBD and TRBJ reference genes, and CDR3 was defined per IMGT. Clonotypes above 0.1% frequency were classified as highly expanded clones. Shannon entropy was used to measure repertoire diversity, and the Gini coefficient was used to measure V-J evenness. A clonotype was considered public if more than one individual shared it. Clones were called with MiXCR by TCRdb after fastp trimmed the public reads at Q25, and only in-frame beta chains were retained. Rows merge per CDR3 protein into single entries with the most common DNA and genes. These V and J calls rely on TCRdb rather than the paper's analysis. The sample has around 240,000 distinct CDR3 sequences on record, about 20% of them singletons. The top ten clonotypes cover approximately 14% of the sample.

Trimming accounts for 1 base at V and 5 bases at J, while the number of junction bases matched to no gene is 7. The CDR3 covers 16 residues, taking in both the cysteine and the phenylalanine. The sequence is cut down to CDR3 DNA, 48 bases in frame from base 1. As encoded in the germline V gene (reference sequence), CDR1 is LGHDT while CDR2 is YNNKEL. Findings and caveats that apply to the study as a whole: TRBV28, TRBJ1-2 and TRBJ2-5 were preferentially used in persistent disease, while TRBV20-1 and TRBJ2-1 were favored in newly diagnosed disease. More public clonotypes were shared among persistent patients (roughly 3,000) than among newly diagnosed patients (approximately 1,000). Because the primary lesion, thyroid tissue, could not be accessed, the study looked at peripheral blood alone. Sequencing and analysis were restricted to the TCR beta chain. Compared with newly diagnosed patients, patients with persistent Graves' disease had lower TCR Shannon entropy and fewer highly expanded clones, which suggests clonal expansion. As a limitation, the authors acknowledged that the small sample size may reduce accuracy.

In light of the paper, this sample's time point label describes: newly diagnosed GD, antithyroid drugs for less than 3 months. For both TCR sequencing and RNA sequencing, RNA was extracted from PBMCs in TRIzol. Graves' disease was diagnosed according to American Thyroid Association guidelines. Recruitment of patients was carried out at an endocrinology department in Xi'an, China. Each patient gave approximately 9.7 milliliters of peripheral blood, collected in an EDTA anticoagulant tube. Ficoll Paque Plus density gradient separation was used to isolate PBMCs, and no additional T cell sorting was done. RNA quality was checked with an Agilent 2100 Bioanalyzer and agarose gel, and concentration with a NanoDrop 2000. The sample was also reused in another study, on T cells in Graves' hyperthyroidism and ophthalmopathy. From the second report: Stable Graves' hyperthyroidism was defined as the absence of progression to ophthalmopathy over 18 months of follow-up. Hyperthyroidism patients were aged 18 to 65 years and newly diagnosed, with disease duration of less than 2 months. Patients with uncontrolled infections, other autoimmune diseases, pregnancy or lactation were excluded. Clinical symptoms, serum thyroxine and TRAb, thyroid ultrasound, and orbital computed tomography formed the basis for the diagnoses. The TCR CDR3 was subjected to a first round of RT-PCR using the HTBI primer set and the Qiagen OneStep RT-PCR kit. Blood samples also contained most of the expanded thyroid clonotypes (frequency above 0.001), which suggests that blood repertoires may reflect thyroid immune responses. A model built on a 13 V-J signature distinguished ophthalmopathy from stable hyperthyroidism, reaching 87.88% sensitivity and under 84% specificity in cross-validation and 80%/75% in testing. During validation, the model predicted progression to ophthalmopathy a median of about 5.9 months ahead of onset, with just under 71% sensitivity and roughly 72% specificity. To identify distinguishing TCR V-J signatures, a discovery cohort of 95 to 100 patients was used, comprising 43 with Graves' ophthalmopathy and 57 with stable Graves' hyperthyroidism. Whether ophthalmopathy could be predicted prospectively was tested in an independent validation cohort made up of some 20 hyperthyroidism patients plus 17 patients who later progressed to ophthalmopathy. The 90 to 100 discovery patients were randomly split 7:3 into training and test sets. Thyroid tissue and blood T-cell repertoires from about six Graves' hyperthyroidism patients were also compared in the study. After sampling, hyperthyroidism patients received methimazole starting at 30 mg daily, and ophthalmopathy patients received high-dose intravenous methylprednisolone. Libraries were constructed in a second round of multiplex PCR, after which size selection and purification were carried out. Libraries were sequenced paired-end with 100 bp reads on an Illumina HiSeq2000. SOAPnuke was used to process the raw data, removing reads that contained adapters or uncalled bases, had a mean Phred below 15, or lacked an exact match to the constant primer or identifier. COPE v1.2.5 was used to merge high-quality paired reads, and clonotypes were defined as unique nucleotide sequences. MiTCR v1.1 was used to align clonotypes to the IMGT TRBV, TRBD and TRBJ reference segments. The analysis included only V-J combinations with a frequency above 0.0001, which together covered around 99% of the repertoires. The TCS score was defined as the ratio of F50 (clonal expansion) to E x V (chaos), calculated using BLOSUM62-based TCRdist between CDR3 peptides within each V-J. Welch's t-statistics and random forest reduced roughly 540 V-J features to fewer than 15, which were used in a naive Bayes classifier (R e1071). No statistical method was used to fix the sample size in advance, and group allocation was not hidden from the investigators. The paper describes TCR Vbeta CDR3 sequencing of about 140 peripheral blood samples, made up of under 50 ophthalmopathy patients, approximately 76 hyperthyroidism patients and 17 progressor patients.

The V and J genes are TRBV3-1 and TRBJ2-3, and TRBD2 matches 9 of the central bases. The source of this sequence is a woman in her thirties with Graves disease. Donor details come from another sample of the same person, matched by shared clones. The sequenced sample was peripheral blood mononuclear cells (PBMCs), obtained at new diagnosis, from a patient treated with antithyroid drugs. The nucleotide sequence is TGTGCCAGCAGCCAAGTGCGGGGGGGGTACGTAGATACGCAGTATTTT. This encodes CASSQVRGGYVDTQYF.